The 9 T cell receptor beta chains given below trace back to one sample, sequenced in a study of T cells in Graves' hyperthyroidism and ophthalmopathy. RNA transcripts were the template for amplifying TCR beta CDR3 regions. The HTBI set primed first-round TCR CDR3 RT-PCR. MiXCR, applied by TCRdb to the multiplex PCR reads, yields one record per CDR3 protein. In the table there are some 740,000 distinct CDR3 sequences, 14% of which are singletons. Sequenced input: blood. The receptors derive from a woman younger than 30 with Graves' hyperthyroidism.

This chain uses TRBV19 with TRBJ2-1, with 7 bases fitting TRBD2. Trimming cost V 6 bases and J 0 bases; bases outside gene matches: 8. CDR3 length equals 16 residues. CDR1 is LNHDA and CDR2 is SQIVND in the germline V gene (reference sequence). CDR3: CASRPWGEGSYNEQFF. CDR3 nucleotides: TGTGCCAGTAGACCATGGGGGGAGGGCTCCTACAATGAGCAGTTCTTC. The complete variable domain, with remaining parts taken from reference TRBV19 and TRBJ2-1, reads DGGITQSPKYLFRKEGQNVTLSCEQNLNHDAMYWYRQDPGQGLRLIYYSQIVNDFQKGDIAEGYSVSREKKESFPLTVTSAQKNPTAFYLCASRPWGEGSYNEQFFGPGTRLTVL.

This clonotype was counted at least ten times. This chain's CDR3 is CSVEDARAPLNEQFF. CDR3 nucleotide sequence: TGCAGCGTTGAAGATGCCCGGGCCCCGCTGAATGAGCAGTTCTTC. This sequence joins TRBV29-1 and TRBJ2-1; D is undetermined. CDR3 size: 15 residues. V was pared by 0 bases and J by 7 bases, with 16 bases between. Germline CDR1 reads SQVTM; CDR2 reads ANQGSEA.

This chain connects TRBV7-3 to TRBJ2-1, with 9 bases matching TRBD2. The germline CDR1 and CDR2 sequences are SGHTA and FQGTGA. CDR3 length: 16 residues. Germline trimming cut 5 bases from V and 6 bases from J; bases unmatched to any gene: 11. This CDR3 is CASSLRVAGAGNEQFF. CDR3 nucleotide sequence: TGTGCCAGCAGCCTTAGGGTAGCGGGGGCGGGCAATGAGCAGTTCTTC.

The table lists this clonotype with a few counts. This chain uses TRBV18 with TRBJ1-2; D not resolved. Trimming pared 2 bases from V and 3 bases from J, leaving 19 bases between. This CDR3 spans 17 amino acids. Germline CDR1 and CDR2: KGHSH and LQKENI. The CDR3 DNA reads TGTGCCAGCTCACCAGGGAGGTCGCCCAATTTGGACTATGGCTACACCTTC. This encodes CASSPGRSPNLDYGYTF.

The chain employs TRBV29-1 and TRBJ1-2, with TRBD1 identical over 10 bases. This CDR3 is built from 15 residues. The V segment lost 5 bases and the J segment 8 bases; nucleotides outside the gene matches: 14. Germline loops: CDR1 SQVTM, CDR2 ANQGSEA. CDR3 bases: TGCAGCGTTTACCCCCCGGGACAGGGGACGGACGGCTACACCTTC. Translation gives CSVYPPGQGTDGYTF. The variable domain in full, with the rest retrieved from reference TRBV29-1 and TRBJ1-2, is SAVISQKPSRDICQRGTSLTIQCQVDSQVTMMFWYRQQPGQSLTLIATANQGSEATYESGFVIDKFPISRPNLTFSTLTVSNMSPEDSSIYLCSVYPPGQGTDGYTFGSGTRLTVV.

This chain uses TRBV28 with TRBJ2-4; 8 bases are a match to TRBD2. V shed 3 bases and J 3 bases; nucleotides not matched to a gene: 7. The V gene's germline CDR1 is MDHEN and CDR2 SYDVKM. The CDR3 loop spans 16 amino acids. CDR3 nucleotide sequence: TGTGCCAGCAGTTTTTACGGGAGGGCGGACAAAAACATTCAGTACTTC. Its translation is CASSFYGRADKNIQYF.

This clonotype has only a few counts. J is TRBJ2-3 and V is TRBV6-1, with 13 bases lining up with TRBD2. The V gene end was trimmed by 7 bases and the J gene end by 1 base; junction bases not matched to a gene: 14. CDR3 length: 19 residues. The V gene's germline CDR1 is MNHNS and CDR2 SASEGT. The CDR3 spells CASTPGLAGLRAGTDTQYF. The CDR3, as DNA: TGTGCCAGCACCCCGGGACTAGCGGGGTTGCGGGCCGGCACAGATACGCAGTATTTT.

CDR3 bases: TGTGCCAGTAGTATAGACACAGGGGCGAACTATGGCTACACCTTC. This translates into CASSIDTGANYGYTF. V and J are TRBV19 and TRBJ1-2; 7 bases align to TRBD1. J was trimmed by 2 bases and V by 0 bases; bases with no gene match: 3. Germline V lookup: CDR1 LNHDA, CDR2 SQIVND (reference sequence). The CDR3 covers 15 residues.

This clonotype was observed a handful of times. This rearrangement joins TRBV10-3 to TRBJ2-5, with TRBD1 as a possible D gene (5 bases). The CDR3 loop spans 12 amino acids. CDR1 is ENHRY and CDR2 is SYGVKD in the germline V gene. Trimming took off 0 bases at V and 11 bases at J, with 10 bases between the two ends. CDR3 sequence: CAISESKRTQYF. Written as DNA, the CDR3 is TGTGCCATCAGTGAGTCCAAGAGGACACAGTACTTC.